This note documents a single T cell receptor (beta chain) sequence. Its cognate antigen has yet to be identified. Qualities for individual bases were not recorded, and no much larger clone is one base off. TCRbeta CDR3 regions were amplified from genomic DNA by means of the immunoSEQ Assay, a bias-controlled multiplex PCR. Turning to the authors' computational methods: The number of nucleated cells in each sample was estimated from the amplification of reference gene primers within the assay. Sequence reads were collapsed and filtered to measure the absolute abundance of every unique TCRbeta CDR3 rearrangement. For each sample, productive Simpson clonality was calculated as the square root of Simpson's diversity index over productive rearrangements. TCRdb provides this immuneACCESS table in a form limited to in-frame rearrangements. Some clones are lacking; in checked studies, under half of them reflect an unresolved V gene, and why the rest are absent is not known. Clone size and V and J calls were adopted from that table, with D and trimming inferred from the DNA. The sample has tens of thousands of clones on record, approximately 91% of them singletons. The ten largest clonotypes hold over 20% of the sample.

This sample is part of a study of blood T cell repertoires in COVID-19 (dated by TCRdb to the early 2020s). Context from the whole study: Collaborator samples came from the United States, Italy and Spain and covered acute and convalescent phases of COVID-19. Nearly every sample came with metadata listing a de-identified subject ID, COVID-19 status, age in years and sex. The repertoires were released in a freely available public database intended as a resource for research on the immune response to SARS-CoV-2. The samples were drawn from the first 160 participants of the ongoing ImmuneRACE study and from some 1,300 subjects provided by 6 global collaborators. Where available, HLA class I and class II types were taken from metadata supplied by the sample provider and were not determined by assay-based typing. The dataset comprised deeply sampled blood TCRbeta repertoires from subjects exposed to, actively infected with, or recovered from COVID-19. The prospective study material was composed of cDNA or gDNA derived from T cells, B-cell-depleted T cells, or PBMCs. Study-wide findings and limitations: Clinical and demographic metadata were provided uncurated, with the amount varying by source and participant.

Collaborating institutions collected whole blood in K2EDTA tubes following their own protocols. For TCRbeta analysis, collaborators shipped samples as frozen whole blood, isolated PBMCs, or DNA extracted from either of those sample types. V loses 4 bases at its end and J loses 4 bases; junction bases beyond the gene matches: 3. The CDR3 contains 14 residues, cysteine and phenylalanine counted. Of all the DNA, just the CDR3 is kept, 42 bases in frame from base 1. CDR1 is given as SGHAT and CDR2 as FQNNGV, both from the germline V gene. This TCR came from a woman of 80 years or more with active or convalescent COVID-19. The V gene is TRBV11-2 and the J gene is TRBJ2-7; the central 11 bases match TRBD2. The sequencing sample was made of peripheral blood. The CDR3 region: CASSYTSGRYEQYF. The sequenced DNA: TGTGCCAGCAGCTACACTAGCGGGAGATACGAGCAGTACTTC.